This T cell receptor beta chain was identified during a study of T cell responses to AZD1222 COVID-19 vaccine. Trimming cost V 2 bases and J 4 bases, with 13 bases left between them. The CDR3 runs to 15 residues. The germline CDR1 and CDR2 sequences are MNHNS and SASEGT. Analysis merged second doses at about 4 or about 12 weeks. Profiling relied on immunoSEQ multiplex PCR, and the TCRdb table lists in-frame clones only, not all of them. The sample shows more than 65,000 clones, roughly 80% of them seen only once. About this clone itself: Its cognate antigen is unknown.

Findings and limits, study-wide: Clonal diversity was possibly underestimated, and the donors were mostly white British, with more females. The reported proportion of spike-specific TCRs targeting unmutated variant regions was nearly half.

Sample: peripheral blood, taken 28 days after the second AZD1222 dose. The sequence was obtained from an adult who received the AZD1222 COVID-19 vaccine. This chain uses TRBV6-1 with TRBJ2-3, with a weak D call TRBD2 (7 bases). DNA for the CDR3: TGTGCCAGCAGTGAAAATGGGGGGGGCCCAGATACGCAGTATTTT. Its protein is CASSENGGGPDTQYF.